The 10 T cell receptor beta chains presented below share a single source sample, sequenced in a study of blood T cell repertoires in COVID-19. Only in-frame clones appear in the TCRdb table, and some are missing; sequencing was by immunoSEQ multiplex PCR. Of about 270,000 clones listed, about 90% are singletons. The sequenced sample was peripheral blood. These receptors were collected from a young adult with COVID-19, enrolled during active disease.

The chain has TRBV4-2 and TRBJ2-3; maybe TRBD2 (6 bases). The CDR3 has 15 amino acids. Germline V gene sequence: CDR1 LGHNA, CDR2 YNFKEQ. V lost 3 bases, J lost 4 bases, and 14 bases lay in between. CDR3 sequence reads: CASSQYRESADTQYF. In DNA, the CDR3 is TGTGCCAGCAGCCAGTACCGGGAGTCGGCAGATACGCAGTATTTT.

CDR3 protein: CAGKGQGYNEQFF. CDR3 DNA: TGTGCCGGGAAGGGACAAGGCTACAATGAGCAGTTCTTC. The rearrangement uses TRBV28 and TRBJ2-1; maybe TRBD1 (6 bases). Trimming took off 11 bases at V and 3 bases at J, with 14 bases between the two ends. Germline CDR1 MDHEN, CDR2 SYDVKM. The CDR3 runs to 13 residues.

The J gene is TRBJ2-7, the V gene TRBV5-4; D might be TRBD2 (6 bases). The ends were cut back, 3 bases at V and 0 bases at J, with 13 bases in the middle. This CDR3 contains 15 residues. Germline CDR1 SGHNT, CDR2 YYREEE (reference sequence). CDR3 nucleotide sequence: TGTGCCAGCAGCTCCGTTGGGGGGAGCTCCTACGAGCAGTACTTC. This codes for CASSSVGGSSYEQYF.

The chain joins TRBV28 to TRBJ1-5; D possibly corresponds to TRBD1 (5 bases). There are 15 residues in the CDR3. Per germline, CDR1 MDHEN and CDR2 SYDVKM. Trimming pared 3 bases from V and 2 bases from J, leaving 11 bases between. In DNA form, the CDR3 reads TGTGCCAGCAGTTTGCGGCAGGGTGGCAATCAGCCCCAGCATTTT. It translates to CASSLRQGGNQPQHF.

CDR3 in DNA: TGTGCCAGCAGCCCCTACGGGACAGGGGGCTATGGCTACACCTTC. Translating gives CASSPYGTGGYGYTF. The chain joins TRBV5-5 to TRBJ1-2, with 11 positions matching TRBD1. The CDR3 loop spans 15 amino acids. Germline loops: CDR1 SGHKS, CDR2 YYEKEE (reference sequence). V lost 4 bases to trimming and J lost 4 bases; unmatched junction nucleotides: 6.

The chain recombines TRBV7-9 with TRBJ2-1, with unresolved D. Trimming shortened V by 3 bases and J by 2 bases, and 11 bases separated the two germline ends. Germline CDR1 SEHNR, CDR2 FQNEAQ (reference sequence). The CDR3 runs to 15 residues. This CDR3 reads CASSFGDLAYNEQFF. CDR3 DNA sequence: TGTGCCAGCAGCTTTGGAGACCTCGCCTACAATGAGCAGTTCTTC.

The chain carries TRBV6-5 and TRBJ1-6; 8 bases align to TRBD1. The J segment lost 8 bases and the V segment lost 5 bases, leaving 5 bases of the junction unmatched. Per the germline V gene, CDR1 is MNHEY and CDR2 is SVGAGI. There are 14 residues in the CDR3. CDR3 loop: CASSRTGRYSPLHF. The CDR3 nucleotides are TGTGCCAGCAGTCGGACAGGGAGGTATTCACCCCTCCACTTT.

The V gene is TRBV18, the J gene TRBJ2-7; tentative D call: TRBD1 (6 bases). This CDR3 comprises 12 residues. CDR1 KGHSH and CDR2 LQKENI come from the germline V gene. Trimming took 5 bases from V and 7 from J, leaving 12 bases between them. The CDR3 loop reads CASSAQGQEQYF. Here the CDR3 DNA reads TGTGCCAGCTCAGCCCAAGGACAGGAGCAGTACTTC.

The chain recombines TRBV5-1 with TRBJ2-1; D possibly corresponds to TRBD2 (6 bases). Trimming shortened V by 3 bases and J by 2 bases, and 9 bases separated the two germline ends. The CDR3 is 14 residues long. Germline CDR1 and CDR2: SGHRS and YFSETQ. CDR3: CASSSGGTYNEQFF. The CDR3 DNA follows: TGCGCCAGCAGCTCTGGGGGGACCTACAATGAGCAGTTCTTC.

The chain uses TRBV7-9 and TRBJ1-2; 11 nucleotides align to TRBD1. V dropped 4 bases and J dropped 6; count of bases not matched to a gene: 4. This CDR3 spans 14 amino acids. CDR1 and CDR2 from the germline V gene are SEHNR and FQNEAQ (reference sequence). CDR3 protein: CASSSDRGRNGYTF. As DNA, the CDR3 is TGTGCCAGCAGCTCGGACAGGGGGCGGAATGGCTACACCTTC. Full variable domain (rest looked up from reference TRBV7-9 and TRBJ1-2): DTGVSQNPRHKITKRGQNVTFRCDPISEHNRLYWYRQTLGQGPEFLTYFQNEAQLEKSRLLSDRFSAERPKGSFSTLEIQRTEQGDSAMYLCASSSDRGRNGYTFGSGTRLTVV.